Sequencing of this T cell receptor (beta chain) was carried out in a study of shared clonotypes between healthy human individuals. Study conclusions and caveats: What limited the represented genetic and exposure-history diversity was the small number of donors. For naive CD4 cells, around 5% of clonotypes were shared across a handful of donors.

TCRdb's copy holds only in-frame clones and misses some; the assay was immunoSEQ multiplex PCR. The profile shows some 2,400,000 clones, under 97% of them singletons. Details on this clone: Its cognate antigen is unknown.

Germline V gene data show CDR1 as SGHTA and CDR2 as FQGNSA. The CDR3 is 13 residues long. Trimming took off 6 bases at V and 7 bases at J, with 13 bases between the two ends. The sequence was collected from a man aged 18-30 years in good health. Sequenced material: naive CD4+ T cells sorted from blood. Subset reported: CD45RA+ positively selected. The V gene is TRBV7-2, the J gene TRBJ2-1; perhaps TRBD1 as D (5 bases). CDR3 region: CASRTQQANEQFF. Here the CDR3 DNA reads TGTGCCAGCAGGACACAACAGGCGAATGAGCAGTTCTTC.